A selection of T cell receptor beta chains follows, all from one sample in a study of CD8 T cells in Susac syndrome. One entry per CDR3 protein results from TCRdb running MiXCR on the immunoSEQ multiplex PCR reads. This sample has tens of thousands of distinct CDR3 sequences, with 93% found just once. Sequenced: CD4+ T cells from PBMCs. Source of these receptors: a human donor with Susac syndrome. Both conserved end residues are part of each CDR3. Fields, in order: J gene, clone size, CDR3 length, D gene, V gene, CDR3 protein, CDR3 DNA. A D gene is named only where the DNA matches it firmly. For some rows the clone size is stated as once, few or many, or as a class when expanded; others skip it.

>TRBJ2-1|.|15|TRBD2|TRBV6-2/TRBV6-3
CASRSGGSSYNEQFF
TGTGCCAGCAGATCGGGCGGGAGCTCCTACAATGAGCAGTTCTTC
>TRBJ2-7|.|15|TRBD2|TRBV7-2
CASSPGTSGGYEQYF
TGTGCCAGCAGCCCCGGGACTAGCGGGGGTTACGAGCAGTACTTC
>TRBJ1-5|.|14|.|TRBV7-2
CASSLKRGFKPQHF
TGTGCCAGCAGCTTAAAACGCGGGTTTAAGCCCCAGCATTTT
>TRBJ1-4|.|12|.|TRBV4-2
CASSQVNEKLFF
TGTGCCAGCAGCCAAGTGAATGAAAAACTGTTTTTT
>TRBJ2-2|.|16|TRBD2|TRBV11-3
CASSLPRGANTGELFF
TGTGCCAGCAGCCTCCCCCGGGGGGCGAACACCGGGGAGCTGTTTTTT
>TRBJ2-3|.|14|.|TRBV9
CASSVATGVDTQYF
TGTGCCAGCAGCGTAGCTACTGGGGTCGATACGCAGTATTTT
>TRBJ2-2|.|15|.|TRBV18
CASSPMGQNTGELFF
TGTGCCAGCTCACCAATGGGTCAGAACACCGGGGAGCTGTTTTTT
>TRBJ2-3|once|16|TRBD2|TRBV30
CAWMEIFGGDTDTQYF
TGTGCCTGGATGGAAATTTTCGGGGGGGACACAGATACGCAGTATTTT
>TRBJ1-6|.|16|.|TRBV2
CASTPLGRDLGSPLHF
TGTGCCAGCACCCCGCTGGGCCGGGACTTGGGTTCACCCCTCCACTTT
>TRBJ1-1|.|15|TRBD1|TRBV20-1
CSAPVPGQGGLEAFF
TGCAGTGCCCCCGTCCCGGGACAGGGGGGGCTTGAAGCTTTCTTT
>TRBJ2-3|few|16|TRBD2|TRBV7-2
CASSPGLARSPDTQYF
TGTGCCAGCAGCCCGGGACTAGCCCGCTCCCCCGATACGCAGTATTTT
>TRBJ1-5|.|13|.|TRBV5-1
CASSLVVGQPQHF
TGCGCCAGCAGCTTGGTGGTGGGTCAGCCCCAGCATTTT
>TRBJ2-7|.|14|TRBD1|TRBV4-3
CASSQDNRGHEQYF
TGCGCCAGCAGCCAAGATAACAGGGGCCACGAGCAGTACTTC
>TRBJ2-7|.|14|.|TRBV6-2/TRBV6-3
CASTDPRGAYEQYF
TGTGCCAGCACTGACCCCAGGGGAGCCTACGAGCAGTACTTC
>TRBJ2-1|.|15|TRBD1|TRBV4-3
CASSQESGGYNEQFF
TGCGCCAGCAGCCAAGAGTCAGGGGGTTACAATGAGCAGTTCTTC
>TRBJ1-1|.|14|TRBD1|TRBV28
CASIGTGGYTEAFF
TGTGCCAGCATCGGGACAGGGGGGTACACTGAAGCTTTCTTT
>TRBJ2-1|.|13|.|TRBV20-1
CSAKPYSYNEQFF
TGCAGTGCTAAGCCTTACTCCTACAATGAGCAGTTCTTC
>TRBJ1-2|.|16|TRBD1|TRBV28
CASRDWGQGAGYGYTF
TGTGCCAGCAGGGACTGGGGACAGGGGGCCGGGTATGGCTACACCTTC
>TRBJ1-1|.|14|TRBD1|TRBV7-2
CASSLQGEGTEAFF
TGTGCCAGCAGCTTACAGGGGGAGGGCACTGAAGCTTTCTTT
>TRBJ2-7|once|15|TRBD1|TRBV28
CASRLDRGSSYEQYF
TGTGCCAGCAGACTTGACAGGGGCAGCTCCTACGAGCAGTACTTC
>TRBJ2-1|.|15|TRBD2|TRBV7-3
CASSLAVAGGSEQFF
TGTGCCAGCAGCTTAGCGGTAGCGGGGGGAAGTGAGCAGTTCTTC
>TRBJ2-4|once|16|.|TRBV11-2
CASSGTGTPSQNIQYF
TGTGCCAGCAGCGGAACCGGGACCCCATCCCAAAACATTCAGTACTTC
>TRBJ2-2|once|15|.|TRBV14
CASSQATIGAGELFF
TGTGCCAGCAGCCAAGCGACTATCGGAGCCGGGGAGCTGTTTTTT
>TRBJ1-2|once|14|TRBD1|TRBV20-1
CSAPPGTGVYGYTF
TGCAGTGCCCCACCAGGGACAGGGGTATATGGCTACACCTTC
>TRBJ1-4|.|14|.|TRBV20-1
CSASFQGVREKLFF
TGCAGTGCTAGCTTCCAGGGAGTTCGAGAAAAACTGTTTTTT
>TRBJ1-5|.|12|.|TRBV30
CAWMGSEGPQHF
TGTGCCTGGATGGGATCGGAGGGGCCCCAGCATTTT
>TRBJ1-2|.|13|.|TRBV3-1
CASSRQGNYGYTF
TGTGCCAGCAGCCGGCAGGGGAACTATGGCTACACCTTC
>TRBJ2-7|.|18|TRBD2|TRBV4-1
CASSQEEWLAGGSYEQYF
TGCGCCAGCAGCCAAGAGGAGTGGCTAGCGGGCGGCTCCTACGAGCAGTACTTC
>TRBJ2-7|.|16|TRBD1|TRBV7-2
CASSSKPRDRGTEQYF
TGTGCCAGCAGCTCTAAACCCCGGGACAGGGGGACCGAGCAGTACTTC
>TRBJ2-5|.|13|.|TRBV6-4
CASSAQQGETQYF
TGTGCCAGCAGTGCCCAACAAGGGGAGACCCAGTACTTC
>TRBJ1-1|once|13|TRBD1|TRBV30
CAWATGEFAEAFF
TGTGCCTGGGCGACAGGGGAGTTCGCTGAAGCTTTCTTT
>TRBJ2-7|few|13|.|TRBV6-1
CASTRLGLYEQYF
TGTGCCAGCACGCGCCTAGGTTTGTACGAGCAGTACTTC
>TRBJ2-3|.|13|.|TRBV29-1
CSVVLDSTDTQYF
TGCAGCGTTGTTCTGGATAGCACAGATACGCAGTATTTT
>TRBJ1-2|.|15|TRBD1|TRBV18
CASSQDRSANYGYTF
TGTGCCAGCTCACAGGACAGGTCGGCTAACTATGGCTACACCTTC
>TRBJ2-7|.|14|.|TRBV10-3
CAISGVAPLDEQYF
TGTGCCATCAGCGGGGTGGCCCCCTTAGACGAGCAGTACTTC
>TRBJ2-2|.|15|.|TRBV20-1
CSARKAGDYTGELFF
TGCAGTGCTAGGAAAGCAGGGGACTACACCGGGGAGCTGTTTTTT
>TRBJ2-2|.|16|.|TRBV6-1
CASSALWGTDTGELFF
TGTGCCAGCAGCGCCCTCTGGGGGACGGACACCGGGGAGCTGTTTTTT
>TRBJ1-2|once|15|TRBD1|TRBV28
CASSTFSGTGYGYTF
TGTGCCAGCAGTACCTTCTCCGGGACAGGCTATGGCTACACCTTC
>TRBJ1-4|.|13|.|TRBV19
CALNAATNEKLFF
TGTGCACTTAACGCTGCAACTAATGAAAAACTGTTTTTT
>TRBJ2-3|.|11|.|TRBV5-1
CASSFKDTQYF
TGCGCCAGCAGCTTTAAAGATACGCAGTATTTT
>TRBJ1-5|.|16|.|TRBV3-1
CASSQGLEARGQPQHF
TGTGCCAGCAGCCAGGGCTTAGAGGCGCGGGGTCAGCCCCAGCATTTT
>TRBJ1-5|.|15|.|TRBV7-2
CASSSTVLRVQPQHF
TGTGCCAGCAGCTCTACCGTTTTGCGCGTTCAGCCCCAGCATTTT
>TRBJ2-1|.|14|.|TRBV7-3
CASSYYSDSNEQFF
TGTGCCAGCAGCTATTACTCGGACAGCAATGAGCAGTTCTTC
>TRBJ2-7|once|15|.|TRBV7-8
CASSLGDGDSYEQYF
TGTGCCAGCAGCTTAGGGGACGGGGACTCCTACGAGCAGTACTTC
>TRBJ2-2|.|16|.|TRBV3-1
CASSRSYGLNTGELFF
TGTGCCAGCAGCCGATCTTACGGGTTGAACACCGGGGAGCTGTTTTTT
>TRBJ1-1|once|15|TRBD1|TRBV7-9
CASSSPGQSRTEAFF
TGTGCCAGCAGCTCGCCGGGACAGAGTCGGACTGAAGCTTTCTTT